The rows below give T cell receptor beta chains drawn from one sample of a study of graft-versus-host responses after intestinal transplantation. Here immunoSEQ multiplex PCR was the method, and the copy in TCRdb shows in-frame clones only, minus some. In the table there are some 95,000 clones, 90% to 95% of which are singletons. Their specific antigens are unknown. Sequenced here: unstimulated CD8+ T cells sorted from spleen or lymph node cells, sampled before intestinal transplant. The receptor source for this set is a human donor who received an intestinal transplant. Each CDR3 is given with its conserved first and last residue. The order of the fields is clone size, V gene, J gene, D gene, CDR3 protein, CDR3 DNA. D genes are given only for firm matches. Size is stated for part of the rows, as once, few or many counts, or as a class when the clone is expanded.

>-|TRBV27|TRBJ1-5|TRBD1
CASSSSGDRGQPQHF
TGTGCCAGCAGTTCCTCGGGGGACAGGGGCCAGCCCCAGCATTTT
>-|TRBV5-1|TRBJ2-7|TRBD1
CASSPGTGLNEQYF
TGCGCCAGCAGCCCCGGGACAGGGTTGAACGAGCAGTACTTC
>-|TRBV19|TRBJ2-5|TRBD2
CASSQGTSEQETQYF
TGTGCCAGTAGTCAAGGGACTAGCGAGCAAGAGACCCAGTACTTC
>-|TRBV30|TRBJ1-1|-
CASNQGRDTEAFF
TGTGCCTCAAATCAGGGGAGAGACACTGAAGCTTTCTTT
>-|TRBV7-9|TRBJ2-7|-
CASSFPNTGYEQYF
TGTGCCAGCAGCTTCCCCAATACAGGTTACGAGCAGTACTTC
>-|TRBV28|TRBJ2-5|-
CASSLGWEEQYF
TGTGCCAGCAGTTTAGGCTGGGAGGAGCAGTACTTC
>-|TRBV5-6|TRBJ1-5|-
CASSLSGSNQPQHF
TGTGCCAGCAGCTTATCAGGGAGCAATCAGCCCCAGCATTTT
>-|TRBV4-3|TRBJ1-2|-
CASSQEGGGHNYGYTF
TGCGCCAGCAGCCAAGAGGGAGGGGGGCACAACTATGGCTACACCTTC
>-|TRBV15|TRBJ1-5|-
CATSSAGNNQPQHF
TGCGCCACCAGCTCCGCAGGGAACAATCAGCCCCAGCATTTT
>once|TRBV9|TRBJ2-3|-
CASTPGRRTDTQYF
TGTGCCAGCACCCCAGGGCGGCGCACAGATACGCAGTATTTT
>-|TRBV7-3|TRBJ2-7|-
CASSSYGENEQYF
TGTGCCAGCAGCTCCTATGGGGAGAACGAGCAGTACTTC
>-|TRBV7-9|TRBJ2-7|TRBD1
CASSSLTGDKIYEQYF
TGTGCCAGCAGCTCACTAACAGGGGATAAGATCTACGAGCAGTACTTC
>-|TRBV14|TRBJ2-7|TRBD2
CASSLGLAGVGEQYF
TGTGCCAGCAGCCTAGGACTAGCGGGAGTTGGCGAGCAGTACTTC
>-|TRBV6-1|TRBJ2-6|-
CASSALTGRKPGANVLTF
TGTGCCAGCAGTGCATTGACAGGGAGGAAGCCTGGGGCCAACGTCCTGACTTTC
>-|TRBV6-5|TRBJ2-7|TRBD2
CASSYGTSGYEQYF
TGTGCCAGCAGTTATGGGACTAGCGGTTACGAGCAGTACTTC
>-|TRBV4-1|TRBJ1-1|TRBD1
CASSQDAGTGVTEAFF
TGCGCCAGCAGCCAAGACGCCGGTACAGGGGTCACTGAGGCTTTCTTT
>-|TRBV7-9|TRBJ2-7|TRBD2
CASTTSGTYEQYF
TGTGCCAGCACAACTAGCGGAACCTACGAGCAGTACTTC
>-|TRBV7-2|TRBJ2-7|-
CASSLAPGEGTREQYF
TGTGCCAGCAGCTTAGCGCCCGGCGAGGGTACGAGGGAGCAGTACTTC
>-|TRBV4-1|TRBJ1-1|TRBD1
CASSPPGGKSAEAFF
TGCGCCAGCAGCCCCCCAGGGGGCAAGAGCGCTGAAGCTTTCTTT
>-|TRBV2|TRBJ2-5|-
CASSLRPGGETQYF
TGTGCCAGCAGCCTCCGTCCTGGCGGGGAGACCCAGTACTTC
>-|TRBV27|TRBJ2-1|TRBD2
CASSVASGNEQFF
TGTGCCAGCAGTGTGGCTAGCGGGAATGAGCAGTTCTTC
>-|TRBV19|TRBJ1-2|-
CASSGPNYGYTF
TGTGCCAGTAGTGGGCCCAACTATGGCTACACCTTC
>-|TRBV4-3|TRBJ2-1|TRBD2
CASSQDSAAGDYNEQFF
TGCGCCAGCAGCCAAGATTCGGCAGCGGGGGATTACAATGAGCAGTTCTTC
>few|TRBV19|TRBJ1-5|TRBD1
CASRDRGQPQHF
TGTGCCAGTAGGGACAGGGGTCAGCCCCAGCATTTT
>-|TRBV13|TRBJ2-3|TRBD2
CASSATSGRTTDTQYF
TGTGCCAGCAGCGCGACTAGCGGGCGCACCACAGATACGCAGTATTTT
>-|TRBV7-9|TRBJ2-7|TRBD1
CASSFRDRGSYEQYF
TGTGCCAGCAGCTTCCGGGACAGGGGGTCCTACGAGCAGTACTTC
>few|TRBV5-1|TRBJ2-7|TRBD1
CASSYRGSYEQYF
TGCGCCAGCAGCTACAGGGGTTCTTACGAGCAGTACTTC
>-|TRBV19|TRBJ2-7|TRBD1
CASSNRTGGAGTYDLEQYF
TGTGCCAGTAGTAACAGGACAGGGGGCGCGGGTACTTACGATTTGGAGCAGTACTTC
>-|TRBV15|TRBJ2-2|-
CAIQLQGNTGELFF
TGTGCCATTCAGCTCCAGGGGAACACCGGGGAGCTGTTTTTT
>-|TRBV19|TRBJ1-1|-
CASSISLNTEAFF
TGTGCCAGTAGTATCTCCCTCAACACTGAAGCTTTCTTT
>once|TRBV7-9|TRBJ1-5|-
CASSLQGGAQHF
TGTGCCAGCAGCCTACAGGGAGGGGCCCAGCATTTT
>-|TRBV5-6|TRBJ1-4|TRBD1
CASSPTGTGVEKLFF
TGTGCCAGCAGCCCCACCGGGACAGGGGTGGAAAAACTGTTTTTT
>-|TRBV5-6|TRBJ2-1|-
CASRPSAGAPYNEQFF
TGTGCCAGCAGACCGTCGGCGGGGGCACCCTACAATGAGCAGTTCTTC
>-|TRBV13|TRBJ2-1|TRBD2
CASSLVLAGREDNEQFF
TGTGCCAGCAGCTTAGTACTAGCGGGGCGCGAGGACAATGAGCAGTTCTTC
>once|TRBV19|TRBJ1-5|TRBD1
CASSIRGGGNQPQHF
TGTGCCAGTAGTATTCGAGGGGGCGGCAATCAGCCCCAGCATTTT
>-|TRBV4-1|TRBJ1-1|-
CASSQLGQREAFF
TGCGCCAGCAGCCAGCTGGGGCAGAGAGAAGCTTTCTTT